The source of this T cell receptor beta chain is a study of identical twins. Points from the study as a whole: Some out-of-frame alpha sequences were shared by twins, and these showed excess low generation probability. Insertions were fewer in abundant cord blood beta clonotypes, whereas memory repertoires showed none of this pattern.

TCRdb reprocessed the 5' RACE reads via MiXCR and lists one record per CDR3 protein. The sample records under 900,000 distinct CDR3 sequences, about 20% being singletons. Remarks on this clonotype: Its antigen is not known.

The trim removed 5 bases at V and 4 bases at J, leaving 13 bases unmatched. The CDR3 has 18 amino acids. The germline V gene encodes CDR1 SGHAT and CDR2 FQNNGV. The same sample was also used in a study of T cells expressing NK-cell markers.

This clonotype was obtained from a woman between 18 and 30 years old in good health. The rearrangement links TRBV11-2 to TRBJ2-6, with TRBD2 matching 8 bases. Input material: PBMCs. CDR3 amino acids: CASSPRTSLRLGANVLTF. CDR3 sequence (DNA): TGTGCCAGCAGCCCTCGGACTAGCCTCCGTTTGGGGGCCAACGTCCTGACTTTC.